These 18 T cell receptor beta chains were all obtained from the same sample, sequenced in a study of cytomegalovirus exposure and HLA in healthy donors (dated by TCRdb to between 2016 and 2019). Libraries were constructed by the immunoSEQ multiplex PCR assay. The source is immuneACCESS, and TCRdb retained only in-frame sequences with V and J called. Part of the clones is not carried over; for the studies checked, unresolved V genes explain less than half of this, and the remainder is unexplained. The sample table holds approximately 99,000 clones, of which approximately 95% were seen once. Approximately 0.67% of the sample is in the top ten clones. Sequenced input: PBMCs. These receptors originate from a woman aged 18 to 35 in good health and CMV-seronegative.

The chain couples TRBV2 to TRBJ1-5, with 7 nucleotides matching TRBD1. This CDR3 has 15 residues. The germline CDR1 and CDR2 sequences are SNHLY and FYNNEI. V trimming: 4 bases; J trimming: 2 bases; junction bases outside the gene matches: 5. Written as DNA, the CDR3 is TGTGCCAGCAGTGCTCGAACAGGGGGCAATCAGCCCCAGCATTTT. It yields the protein CASSARTGGNQPQHF.

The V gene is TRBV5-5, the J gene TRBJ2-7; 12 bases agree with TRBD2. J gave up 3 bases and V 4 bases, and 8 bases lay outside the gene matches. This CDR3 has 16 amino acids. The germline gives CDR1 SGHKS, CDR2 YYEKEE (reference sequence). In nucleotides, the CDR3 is TGTGCCAGCAGCCCGGAGACTAGCGGGGGTCTCTACGAGCAGTACTTC. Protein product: CASSPETSGGLYEQYF.

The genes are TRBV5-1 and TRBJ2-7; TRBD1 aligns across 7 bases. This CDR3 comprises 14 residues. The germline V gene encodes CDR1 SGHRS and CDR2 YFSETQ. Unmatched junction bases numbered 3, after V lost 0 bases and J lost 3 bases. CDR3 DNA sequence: TGCGCCAGCAGCTTGGTTCAGGGGGACTACGAGCAGTACTTC. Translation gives CASSLVQGDYEQYF. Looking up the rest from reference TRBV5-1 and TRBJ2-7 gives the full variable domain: KAGVTQTPRYLIKTRGQQVTLSCSPISGHRSVSWYQQTPGQGLQFLFEYFSETQRNKGNFPGRFSGRQFSNSRSEMNVSTLELGDSALYLCASSLVQGDYEQYFGPGTRLTVT.

The CDR3 protein is CASSSTGQGRETQYF. The CDR3 bases are TGTGCCAGCAGCTCCACGGGACAGGGGAGGGAGACCCAGTACTTC. The J gene is TRBJ2-5, the V gene TRBV7-2; 10 positions match TRBD1. V lost 4 bases, J lost 5 bases, and 7 bases stayed unmatched. Germline loops: CDR1 SGHTA, CDR2 FQGNSA. The CDR3 is 15 amino acids.

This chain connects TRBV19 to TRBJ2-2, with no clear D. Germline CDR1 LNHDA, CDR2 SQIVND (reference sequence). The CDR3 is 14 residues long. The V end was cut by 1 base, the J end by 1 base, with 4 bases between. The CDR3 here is CASSIGQNTGELFF. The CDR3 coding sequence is TGTGCCAGTAGTATAGGGCAGAACACCGGGGAGCTGTTTTTT.

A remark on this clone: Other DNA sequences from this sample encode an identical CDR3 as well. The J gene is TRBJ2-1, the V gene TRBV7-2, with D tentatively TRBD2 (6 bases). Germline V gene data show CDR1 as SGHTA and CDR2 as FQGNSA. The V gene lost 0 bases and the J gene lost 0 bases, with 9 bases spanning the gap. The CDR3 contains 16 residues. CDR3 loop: CASSLASGSSYNEQFF. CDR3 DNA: TGTGCCAGCAGCTTAGCTAGCGGAAGCTCCTACAATGAGCAGTTCTTC.

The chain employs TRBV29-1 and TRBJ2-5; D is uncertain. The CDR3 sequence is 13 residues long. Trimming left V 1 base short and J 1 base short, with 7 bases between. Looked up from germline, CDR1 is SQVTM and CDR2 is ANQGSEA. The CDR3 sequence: CSVEGLVQETQYF. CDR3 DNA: TGCAGCGTTGAAGGACTGGTCCAAGAGACCCAGTACTTC.

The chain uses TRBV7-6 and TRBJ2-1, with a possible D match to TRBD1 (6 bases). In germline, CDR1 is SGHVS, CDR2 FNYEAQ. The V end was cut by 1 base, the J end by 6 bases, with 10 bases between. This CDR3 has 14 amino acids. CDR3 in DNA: TGTGCCAGCAGCTTAGAACAGGGTAGCAATGAGCAGTTCTTC. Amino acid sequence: CASSLEQGSNEQFF. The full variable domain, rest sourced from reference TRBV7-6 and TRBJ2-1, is GAGVSQSPRYKVTKRGQDVALRCDPISGHVSLYWYRQALGQGPEFLTYFNYEAQQDKSGLPNDRFSAERPEGSISTLTIQRTEQRDSAMYRCASSLEQGSNEQFFGPGTRLTVL.

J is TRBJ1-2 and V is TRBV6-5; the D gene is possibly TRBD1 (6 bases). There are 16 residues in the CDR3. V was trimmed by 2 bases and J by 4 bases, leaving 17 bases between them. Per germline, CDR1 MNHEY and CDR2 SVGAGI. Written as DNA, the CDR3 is TGTGCCAGCAGTTACACCAGGACAGTCGCTAGCTATGGCTACACCTTC. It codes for CASSYTRTVASYGYTF.

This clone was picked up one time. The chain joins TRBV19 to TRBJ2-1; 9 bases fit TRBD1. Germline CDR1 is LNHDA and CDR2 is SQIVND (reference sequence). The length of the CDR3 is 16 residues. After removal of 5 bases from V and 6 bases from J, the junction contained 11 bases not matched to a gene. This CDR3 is CASSDLSGTGLNEQFF. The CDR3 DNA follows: TGTGCCAGTAGTGATCTCTCCGGGACAGGGCTCAATGAGCAGTTCTTC.

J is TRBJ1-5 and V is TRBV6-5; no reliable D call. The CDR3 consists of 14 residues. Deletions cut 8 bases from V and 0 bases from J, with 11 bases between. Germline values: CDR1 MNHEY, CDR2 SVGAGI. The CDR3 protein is CASSFAYSNQPQHF. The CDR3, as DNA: TGTGCCAGCTCGTTTGCCTATAGCAATCAGCCCCAGCATTTT.

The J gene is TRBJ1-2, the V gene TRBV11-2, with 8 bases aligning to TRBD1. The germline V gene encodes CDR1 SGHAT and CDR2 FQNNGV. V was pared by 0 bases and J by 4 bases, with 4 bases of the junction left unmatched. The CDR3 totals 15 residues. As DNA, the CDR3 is TGTGCCAGCAGCTTAGATCCAGGGGGCACCTATGGCTACACCTTC. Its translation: CASSLDPGGTYGYTF.

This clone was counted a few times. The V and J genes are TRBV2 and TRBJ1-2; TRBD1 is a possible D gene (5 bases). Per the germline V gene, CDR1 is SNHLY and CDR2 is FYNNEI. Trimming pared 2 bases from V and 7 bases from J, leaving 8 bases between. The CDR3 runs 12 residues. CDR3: CASSEWQGGYTF. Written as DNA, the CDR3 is TGTGCCAGCAGTGAATGGCAGGGTGGCTACACCTTC.

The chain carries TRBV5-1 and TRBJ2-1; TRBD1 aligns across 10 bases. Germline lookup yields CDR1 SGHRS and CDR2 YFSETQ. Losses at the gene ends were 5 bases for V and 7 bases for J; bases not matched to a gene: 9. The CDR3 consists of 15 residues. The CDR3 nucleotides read TGCGCCAGCAGGACCGGGACAGGGGTGTGGAATGAGCAGTTCTTC. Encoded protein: CASRTGTGVWNEQFF.

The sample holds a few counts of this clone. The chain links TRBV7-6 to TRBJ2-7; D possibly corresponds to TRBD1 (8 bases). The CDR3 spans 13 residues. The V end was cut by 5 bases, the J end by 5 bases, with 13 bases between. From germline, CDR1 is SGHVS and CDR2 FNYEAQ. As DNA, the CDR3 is TGTGCCAGCAGCACAACAGGGGGGGACGAGCAGTACTTC. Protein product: CASSTTGGDEQYF. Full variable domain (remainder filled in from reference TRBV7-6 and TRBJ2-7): GAGVSQSPRYKVTKRGQDVALRCDPISGHVSLYWYRQALGQGPEFLTYFNYEAQQDKSGLPNDRFSAERPEGSISTLTIQRTEQRDSAMYRCASSTTGGDEQYFGPGTRLTVT.

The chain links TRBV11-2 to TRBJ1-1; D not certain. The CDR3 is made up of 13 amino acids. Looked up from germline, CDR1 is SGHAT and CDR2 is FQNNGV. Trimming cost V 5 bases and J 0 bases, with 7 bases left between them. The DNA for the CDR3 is TGTGCCAGCAGCGAACAGTTGAACACTGAAGCTTTCTTT. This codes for CASSEQLNTEAFF.

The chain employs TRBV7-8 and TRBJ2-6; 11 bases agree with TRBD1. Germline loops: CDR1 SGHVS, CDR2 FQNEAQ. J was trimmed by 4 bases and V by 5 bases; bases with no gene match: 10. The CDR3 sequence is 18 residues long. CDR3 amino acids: CASSPRTGGASGANVLTF. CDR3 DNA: TGTGCCAGCAGCCCCCGGACAGGGGGCGCGTCCGGGGCCAACGTCCTGACTTTC.

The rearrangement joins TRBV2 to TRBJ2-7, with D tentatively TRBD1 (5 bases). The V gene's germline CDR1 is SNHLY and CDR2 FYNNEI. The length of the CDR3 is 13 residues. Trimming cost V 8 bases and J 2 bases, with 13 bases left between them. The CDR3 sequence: CASVRVRTYEQYF. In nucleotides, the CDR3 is TGTGCCAGCGTCAGGGTCCGGACCTACGAGCAGTACTTC.